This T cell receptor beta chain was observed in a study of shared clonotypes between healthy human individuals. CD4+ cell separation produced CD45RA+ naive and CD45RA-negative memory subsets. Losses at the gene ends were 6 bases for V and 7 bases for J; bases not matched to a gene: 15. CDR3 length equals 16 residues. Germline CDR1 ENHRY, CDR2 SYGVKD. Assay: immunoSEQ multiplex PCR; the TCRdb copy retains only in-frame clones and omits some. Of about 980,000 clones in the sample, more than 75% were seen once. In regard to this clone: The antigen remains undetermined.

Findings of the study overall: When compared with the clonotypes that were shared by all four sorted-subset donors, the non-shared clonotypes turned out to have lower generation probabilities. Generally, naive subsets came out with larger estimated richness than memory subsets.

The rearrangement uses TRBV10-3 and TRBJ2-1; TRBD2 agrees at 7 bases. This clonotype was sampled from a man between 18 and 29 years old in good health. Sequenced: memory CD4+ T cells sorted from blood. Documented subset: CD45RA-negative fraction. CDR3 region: CAIRGGEWGLKNEQFF. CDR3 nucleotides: TGTGCCATCAGGGGAGGGGAATGGGGCTTAAAAAATGAGCAGTTCTTC.